The sequence of this T cell receptor beta chain was determined in a study of blood T cell repertoires in COVID-19. About the study: From the United States, Italy and Spain came samples of acute and convalescent COVID-19. From T cells, B-cell-depleted T cells, or PBMCs came the material, which was cDNA or gDNA.

CDR3 length: 14 residues. V was trimmed by 3 bases and J by 4 bases, leaving 10 bases between them. Looked up from germline, CDR1 is MGHDK and CDR2 is SYGVNS. Original handling: Using reference gene primer amplification, nucleated cell counts were estimated. Clones were read by immunoSEQ multiplex PCR, and TCRdb kept only the in-frame ones, dropping some. From that table come the V and J calls and clone size; the DNA was used to work out D and trimming. The profile covers roughly 55,000 clones, with around 79% appearing a single time and approximately 3% taken by the ten largest. The V gene is TRBV25-1, the J gene TRBJ1-5; D remains unclear. The sample was peripheral blood. This receptor was identified in a man between 60 and 70 years old with acute or convalescent COVID-19. CDR3 coding DNA: TGTGCCAGCAGTGATACAAGGAGGAATCAGCCCCAGCATTTT. Protein: CASSDTRRNQPQHF.